Sequencing of this TCR beta chain was carried out in a study of blood T cells in healthy people across ages. Study results and caveats: The long-lived group displayed more naive CD4+ cells, plus higher diversity, than the aged donors did. For the donors, CMV status was unknown and possibly confounded expanded clonotype changes. Among T cells, TCR beta diversity per million cells dropped roughly linearly as age rose.

Primed by a sample-barcoded 5' primer and a J-beta primer mix, a second PCR proceeded for 7 to 11 cycles. With 12 random nucleotides, a template-switch adaptor tagged each individual cDNA molecule. Via MiXCR, TCRdb re-called the 5' RACE reads, giving one row per CDR3 protein. Here the sample spans 380,000 or so distinct CDR3 sequences, about half being singletons. The germline gives CDR1 SNHLY, CDR2 FYNNEI. The CDR3 totals 15 residues. The V gene lost 6 bases and the J gene lost 5 bases, with 18 bases spanning the gap. Turning to this clonotype: Antigen: not known. This may be a read error, as it is one base from a much larger clone.

The chain employs TRBV2 and TRBJ2-3; weak D call: TRBD1 (6 bases). The sequenced sample was blood. The TCR comes from a man aged 55 to 70 in good health. The CDR3 DNA reads as TGTGCCAGCAGGAAAGTGGCGACAGGAAAAGATACGCAGTATTTT. The encoded protein is CASRKVATGKDTQYF. The complete variable domain, with remaining parts taken from reference TRBV2 and TRBJ2-3, reads EPEVTQTPSHQVTQMGQEVILRCVPISNHLYFYWYRQILGQKVEFLVSFYNNEISEKSEIFDDQFSVERPDGSNFTLKIRSTKLEDSAMYFCASRKVATGKDTQYFGPGTRLTVL.